These 28 T cell receptor beta chains originate from one sample sequenced in a study of human T cells and chemical hapten exposure. Time point noted: pre-sensitization, week 0. Treatment here: therapeutic diphenylcyclopropenone sensitization with weekly scalp DPC. TCRdb itself ran the RACE reads through MiXCR, one entry per CDR3 protein. The repertoire holds roughly 260,000 distinct CDR3 sequences, about 9% seen once, with about 2.5% in the top ten. Sequenced material: whole blood, taken in connection with sensitization to the hapten diphenylcyclopropenone (DPC). Receptors were obtained from a woman in her thirties or forties with alopecia areata. Some clones in this sample may be carry-over from other donors' samples.

Comment on this clonotype: A read error is possible here, since a much larger clone lies one base away. The chain is built from TRBV12-3 or TRBV12-4 and TRBJ1-5; TRBD1 is a possible D gene (6 bases). Trimming took off 5 bases at V and 9 bases at J, with 20 bases between the two ends. This CDR3 has 15 residues. The DNA for the CDR3 is TGTGCCAGCAGTCTTAACGGAGGGGGGTTTCGGCCCCAGCATTTT. It encodes CASSLNGGGFRPQHF.

This CDR3 reads CASSSSILGETQYF. For the CDR3, the DNA is TGCGCCAGCAGCTCCAGTATCCTCGGAGAGACCCAGTACTTC. The chain has TRBV5-1 and TRBJ2-5, with D uncertain. The length of the CDR3 is 14 residues. Trimming cost V 3 bases and J 4 bases, with 13 bases left between them. Per the germline V gene, CDR1 is SGHRS and CDR2 is YFSETQ.

Ten or more counts support this clonotype. This chain joins TRBV20-1 and TRBJ2-3; D remains ambiguous. Germline CDR1 and CDR2: DFQATT and SNEGSKA (reference sequence). V lost 3 bases and J 0 bases, leaving 10 bases between the germline ends. This CDR3 has 14 residues. The CDR3 DNA sequence: TGCAGTGCTAGGAAGGGTCCTAGCACAGATACGCAGTATTTT. Amino acid sequence: CSARKGPSTDTQYF.

In its sample, this clonotype was seen many times. The CDR3 DNA is TGTGCCAGCAGCCAAGATACTAGCGGGACCCAGTACTTC. This gives the protein CASSQDTSGTQYF. The rearrangement joins TRBV3-1 to TRBJ2-5, with 8 bases lining up with TRBD2. The CDR3 contains 13 residues. With 0 bases clipped from V and 7 bases from J, the junction kept 1 base outside the gene matches. Germline V lookup: CDR1 LGHDT, CDR2 YNNKEL (reference sequence).

This clonotype was detected ten times or more. This chain links TRBV7-2 with TRBJ2-3, with D unclear. The CDR3 totals 13 residues. Trimming took off 8 bases at V and 2 bases at J, with 11 bases between the two ends. CDR1 SGHTA and CDR2 FQGNSA come from the germline V gene. The CDR3 sequence: CASLNSYTDTQYF. The CDR3 bases are TGTGCCAGCCTGAACTCGTACACAGATACGCAGTATTTT.

This clonotype was counted only a few times. The chain is built from TRBV10-3 and TRBJ2-7, with D possibly being TRBD2 (6 bases). Germline CDR1 reads ENHRY; CDR2 reads SYGVKD. The V end lost 6 bases, the J end lost 4 bases, and 19 bases lay between the germline ends. This CDR3 contains 15 residues. The chain's CDR3 is CAISSGVSSRYEQYF. DNA for the CDR3: TGTGCCATCAGCTCGGGGGTTTCGTCAAGGTACGAGCAGTACTTC.

This clonotype was observed many times. The chain links TRBV10-3 to TRBJ2-7; 7 nucleotides align to TRBD2. Trimming took 6 bases from V and 6 from J; bases not matched to a gene: 11. The germline V gene has CDR1 ENHRY and CDR2 SYGVKD. The CDR3 totals 14 residues. CDR3 DNA sequence: TGTGCCATCAGGGAAGGACTAGTCGGTCTCGAGCAGTACTTC. Translated: CAIREGLVGLEQYF.

The table lists this clonotype with a few counts. The rearrangement links TRBV7-2 to TRBJ2-5; TRBD1 matches at 7 bases. CDR3 length: 13 residues. Germline trimming cut 5 bases from V and 4 bases from J; bases unmatched to any gene: 4. The V gene's germline CDR1 is SGHTA and CDR2 FQGNSA. The CDR3 loop is CASSVGGTETQYF. In nucleotides, the CDR3 is TGTGCCAGCAGCGTAGGGGGCACAGAGACCCAGTACTTC.

The table lists this clonotype with many counts. The chain is built from TRBV6-2 or TRBV6-3 and TRBJ2-3; D assignment may be TRBD1 or TRBD2 (5 bases each). The germline V and J ends were trimmed by 2 bases and 0 bases, with 6 bases remaining between them. Germline V gives CDR1 MNHEY, CDR2 SVGEGT. This CDR3 has 14 amino acids. In DNA form, the CDR3 reads TGTGCCAGCAGTTACCGGGACAGCACAGATACGCAGTATTTT. This gives the protein CASSYRDSTDTQYF.

This clonotype has a handful of counts. The chain uses TRBV20-1 and TRBJ2-7; D remains unclear. CDR1 is DFQATT and CDR2 is SNEGSKA in the germline V gene (reference sequence). Trimming pared 6 bases from V and 5 bases from J, leaving 8 bases between. CDR3 length: 10 residues. The CDR3 loop reads CSAKRNEQYF. CDR3 nucleotides: TGCAGTGCGAAAAGGAACGAGCAGTACTTC.

This clonotype was picked up a small number of times. The gene calls are TRBV4-3 and TRBJ2-7; D is unclear. Germline V gene data show CDR1 as LGHNA and CDR2 as YSLEER. V was trimmed by 0 bases and J by 1 base, leaving 7 bases between them. This CDR3 has 14 amino acids. CDR3 loop: CASSQDYRSYEQYF. In nucleotides, the CDR3 is TGCGCCAGCAGCCAAGACTACAGATCCTACGAGCAGTACTTC.

This clonotype was found a few times. CDR3 coding DNA: TGTGCCAGCAGGGTAGTCAGGGAGCTGTTTTTT. Translation gives CASRVVRELFF. This chain uses TRBV12-3 or TRBV12-4 with TRBJ2-2; D is uncertain. V dropped 6 bases and J dropped 9 bases, with 8 bases sitting between them. This CDR3 region has 11 residues.

The chain uses TRBV7-9 and TRBJ2-5; TRBD1 agrees at 8 bases. V was clipped by 6 bases and J by 2 bases; unmatched bases: 5. The CDR3 covers 14 residues. Germline V lookup: CDR1 SEHNR, CDR2 FQNEAQ (reference sequence). CDR3 amino acids: CASRTGTGQETQYF. CDR3 DNA: TGTGCCAGCAGAACTGGGACAGGACAAGAGACCCAGTACTTC. Combining the CDR3 with reference TRBV7-9 and TRBJ2-5 gives the whole variable domain DTGVSQNPRHKITKRGQNVTFRCDPISEHNRLYWYRQTLGQGPEFLTYFQNEAQLEKSRLLSDRFSAERPKGSFSTLEIQRTEQGDSAMYLCASRTGTGQETQYFGPGTRLLVL.

This rearrangement joins TRBV2 to TRBJ2-3; 13 nucleotides align to TRBD2. In germline, CDR1 is SNHLY, CDR2 FYNNEI. V lost 5 bases and J lost 0; bases outside the gene matches: 14. CDR3 size: 20 residues. DNA of the CDR3: TGTGCCAGCAGTTTCCCTTCCAGGACTAGCGGGAGAGCTAGCACAGATACGCAGTATTTT. As protein: CASSFPSRTSGRASTDTQYF.

The chain carries TRBV6-5 and TRBJ1-1; 7 nucleotides match TRBD1. The germline gives CDR1 MNHEY, CDR2 SVGAGI. Trimming took 5 bases from V and 4 from J; bases not matched to a gene: 7. CDR3 size: 14 residues. The CDR3 bases are TGTGCCAGCAGTCGCCGACAGGGCGGCACTGAAGCTTTCTTT. As protein: CASSRRQGGTEAFF.

This clonotype has more than one count but fewer than ten. The rearrangement uses TRBV5-1 and TRBJ2-3; D remains ambiguous. Trimming removed 5 bases from V and 1 base from J, with 14 bases in between. Germline V lookup: CDR1 SGHRS, CDR2 YFSETQ. The CDR3 length is 15 residues. CDR3 sequence reads: CASSPLDVRTDTQYF. The DNA for the CDR3 is TGCGCCAGCAGTCCCCTGGACGTCCGCACAGATACGCAGTATTTT. The whole variable domain, remainder taken from reference TRBV5-1 and TRBJ2-3, is KAGVTQTPRYLIKTRGQQVTLSCSPISGHRSVSWYQQTPGQGLQFLFEYFSETQRNKGNFPGRFSGRQFSNSRSEMNVSTLELGDSALYLCASSPLDVRTDTQYFGPGTRLTVL.

This clonotype was seen ten or more times. The chain uses TRBV12-3 or TRBV12-4 and TRBJ2-7, with 10 bases identical to TRBD2. V was clipped by 3 bases and J by 1 base; unmatched bases: 3. The CDR3 runs 15 residues. The CDR3 reads CASSFLAGESYEQYF. DNA for the CDR3: TGTGCCAGCAGTTTCCTAGCGGGAGAGTCCTACGAGCAGTACTTC.

This clonotype appeared a few times. This chain uses TRBV7-2 with TRBJ2-7; 11 bases align to TRBD2. CDR3 length: 15 amino acids. From germline, CDR1 is SGHTA and CDR2 FQGNSA. J lost 2 bases, V lost 0 bases, and 0 bases had no gene match. CDR3 protein: CASSLASGRAYEQYF. CDR3 coding DNA: TGTGCCAGCAGCTTAGCTAGCGGGAGGGCCTACGAGCAGTACTTC.

This clonotype was counted between two and nine times. The V gene is TRBV12-3 or TRBV12-4, the J gene TRBJ2-1, with D hard to call. There are 12 residues in the CDR3. Trimming took 4 bases from V and 7 from J, leaving 8 bases between them. This chain's CDR3 is CASSSRFNEQFF. The CDR3 DNA is TGTGCCAGCAGTTCTAGGTTTAATGAGCAGTTCTTC.

This clonotype was detected a few times. The genes are TRBV7-2 and TRBJ1-1; D is uncertain. The CDR3 totals 12 residues. V was pared by 4 bases and J by 11 bases, with 14 bases between. Germline CDR1 reads SGHTA; CDR2 reads FQGNSA. The chain's CDR3 is CASSSPLYSAFF. CDR3 coding DNA: TGTGCCAGCAGCTCACCTTTATATTCGGCTTTCTTT.

This clonotype was found a few times. J is TRBJ2-1 and V is TRBV3-1; 8 bases map to TRBD2. Germline trimming cut 0 bases from V and 9 bases from J; bases unmatched to any gene: 7. The germline V gene encodes CDR1 LGHDT and CDR2 YNNKEL (reference sequence). This CDR3 contains 15 residues. This CDR3 is CASSQEAGDSREQFF. The CDR3 DNA reads TGTGCCAGCAGCCAAGAAGCGGGAGATTCTCGTGAGCAGTTCTTC.

The rearrangement links TRBV20-1 to TRBJ1-1; D unclear. The CDR3 runs 14 residues. The V and J ends lost 6 bases and 1 base respectively, with 15 bases between them. CDR1 and CDR2 from the germline V gene are DFQATT and SNEGSKA (reference sequence). The CDR3 protein is CSASQNQPNTEAFF. The DNA of the CDR3 is TGCAGTGCCAGCCAGAACCAACCGAACACTGAAGCTTTCTTT.

V gene TRBV20-1 combines with J gene TRBJ2-5, with TRBD2 matching over 9 bases. The CDR3 is 14 amino acids. Germline V gene sequence: CDR1 DFQATT, CDR2 SNEGSKA (reference sequence). V shed 5 bases and J 4 bases; nucleotides not matched to a gene: 8. This chain's CDR3 is CSASNIAGAETQYF. The DNA of the CDR3 is TGCAGTGCTTCAAATATAGCGGGAGCAGAGACCCAGTACTTC.

The chain links TRBV28 to TRBJ2-3; the D gene could be TRBD1 or TRBD2 (5 bases each). The CDR3 length is 15 residues. Looked up from germline, CDR1 is MDHEN and CDR2 is SYDVKM. V was cut by 3 bases and J by 3 bases, with 13 bases left in between. CDR3 DNA sequence: TGTGCCAGCAGTTTCGGCGGAGAGGGGACAGATACGCAGTATTTT. Translating it yields CASSFGGEGTDTQYF.

The chain has TRBV7-6 and TRBJ2-3, with 10 bases matching TRBD1. Trimming cost V 5 bases and J 3 bases; bases outside gene matches: 8. The CDR3 runs 16 residues. Germline CDR1 is SGHVS and CDR2 is FNYEAQ. The CDR3: CASSLSWTGGTDTQYF. For the CDR3, the DNA is TGTGCCAGCAGCCTAAGCTGGACAGGGGGGACAGATACGCAGTATTTT.

The genes are TRBV7-9 and TRBJ2-5; either TRBD1 or TRBD2 may supply D (5 bases each). The V and J ends lost 2 bases and 5 bases respectively, with 15 bases between them. From germline, CDR1 is SEHNR and CDR2 FQNEAQ (reference sequence). The CDR3 totals 15 residues. The CDR3 sequence: CASSLRDRNKETQYF. The CDR3 coding sequence is TGTGCCAGCAGCTTACGGGACCGTAACAAGGAGACCCAGTACTTC.

This chain uses TRBV2 with TRBJ2-6; 10 bases agree with TRBD2. The germline CDR1 and CDR2 sequences are SNHLY and FYNNEI. V lost 6 bases, J lost 3 bases, and 8 bases stayed unmatched. This CDR3 is built from 17 residues. The DNA for the CDR3 is TGTGCCAGCAGCGGGGCTAGCGGGAGCATTGGGGCCAACGTCCTGACTTTC. Translated: CASSGASGSIGANVLTF.

This clonotype came up a few times. The chain has TRBV27 and TRBJ2-3, with 10 bases aligning to TRBD2. V dropped 5 bases and J dropped 4; count of bases not matched to a gene: 9. Germline V lookup: CDR1 MNHEY, CDR2 SMNVEV (reference sequence). CDR3 length equals 16 residues. CDR3 residues: CASSPLAGVEPDTQYF. CDR3 nucleotides: TGTGCCAGCAGTCCTCTAGCGGGAGTCGAGCCAGATACGCAGTATTTT.